Shown below are 13 T cell receptor beta chains from a single sample sequenced in a study of Ad26.COV2.S vaccination and SARS-CoV-2 variants. Measured with immunoSEQ multiplex PCR; TCRdb has only the in-frame clones, and not every one. The repertoire includes roughly 390,000 clones, roughly nine tenths of them detected once, and roughly 3.2% sits in the top ten. As to treatment: around 19 received Ad26.COV2.S at low or high dose, single or two shots; 5 received placebo; per-sample allocation not given. Collection of samples fell on day 63 after the first vaccine or placebo injection. The sequences come from peripheral blood, collected in a trial of Ad26.COV2.S vaccine versus placebo. The source of these receptors is a person aged 18-60 years who received the Ad26.COV2.S COVID-19 vaccine or a placebo.

The CDR3: CASVGGRLGEQFF. The CDR3 DNA follows: TGTGCCAGCGTGGGGGGCAGGTTGGGTGAGCAGTTCTTC. The V gene is TRBV2, the J gene TRBJ2-1, with D perhaps being TRBD1 or TRBD2 (6 bases each). Germline lookup yields CDR1 SNHLY and CDR2 FYNNEI. V lost 8 bases to trimming and J lost 9 bases, with 17 bases between them. The CDR3 consists of 13 residues.

The chain combines TRBV6-1 with TRBJ2-3; D call uncertain. The V gene lost 2 bases and the J gene lost 5 bases, with 5 bases spanning the gap. CDR1 is MNHNS and CDR2 is SASEGT in the germline V gene. The CDR3 extends over 12 amino acids. CDR3 coding DNA: TGTGCCAGCAGTGAACGTCTAGATACGCAGTATTTT. Translation gives CASSERLDTQYF.

The rearrangement uses TRBV18 and TRBJ1-1; D is ambiguous. Trimming stripped 2 bases from V and 0 bases from J, with 7 bases between. The V gene's germline CDR1 is KGHSH and CDR2 LQKENI. This CDR3 comprises 14 residues. The CDR3 DNA is TGTGCCAGCTCACCAAGAGACATGAACACTGAAGCTTTCTTT. It specifies CASSPRDMNTEAFF.

This clone was found once. The chain has TRBV7-9 and TRBJ1-3; possibly TRBD1 for D (5 bases). Germline V lookup: CDR1 SEHNR, CDR2 FQNEAQ (reference sequence). The CDR3 spans 16 residues. Trimming removed 7 bases at V and 0 bases at J, with 16 bases between. The CDR3 protein is CASNSGQLLSGNTIYF. CDR3 in DNA: TGTGCCAGCAACTCGGGGCAGCTTCTCTCTGGAAACACCATATATTTT.

The J gene is TRBJ1-2, the V gene TRBV13; unclear D gene. The CDR3 has 13 residues. Germline lookup yields CDR1 PRHDT and CDR2 FYEKMQ (reference sequence). Trimming took 1 base from V and 0 from J, leaving 3 bases between them. Here the CDR3 reads CASSLATNYGYTF. The CDR3 bases are TGTGCCAGCAGCTTAGCTACTAACTATGGCTACACCTTC.

This chain joins TRBV5-8 and TRBJ1-4; D is possibly TRBD1 (6 bases). Trimming left V 4 bases short and J 8 bases short, with 21 bases between. CDR1 and CDR2 (germline): SGHTS, YDEGEE. The CDR3 consists of 16 residues. The chain's CDR3 is CASSPGAWSLKEKLFF. In DNA, the CDR3 is TGTGCCAGCAGCCCGGGGGCTTGGTCTTTGAAGGAAAAACTGTTTTTT.

The chain couples TRBV7-2 to TRBJ1-4; D is uncertain. CDR1 is SGHTA, CDR2 FQGNSA, per germline. V lost 1 base to trimming and J lost 5 bases, with 8 bases between them. The CDR3 sequence is 14 residues long. The DNA of the CDR3 is TGTGCCAGCAGCTTAGGTGCCGAAAATGAAAAACTGTTTTTT. This sequence encodes CASSLGAENEKLFF.

This chain uses TRBV3-1 (or the pseudogene TRBV3-2) with TRBJ1-3, with TRBD1 as a possible D gene (5 bases). Germline lookup yields CDR1 LGHDT and CDR2 YNNKEL (reference sequence). The V end was cut by 0 bases, the J end by 4 bases, with 10 bases between. The CDR3 spans 15 residues. CDR3 DNA sequence: TGTGCCAGCAGCCAAGATGGGACCGTCGGAAACACCATATATTTT. Residues: CASSQDGTVGNTIYF.

The chain recombines TRBV5-1 with TRBJ2-5; D ambiguous. Germline lookup yields CDR1 SGHRS and CDR2 YFSETQ. This CDR3 is built from 13 residues. V was clipped by 4 bases and J by 1 base, with 8 bases between them. The CDR3: CASSPPSQETQYF. Here the CDR3 DNA reads TGCGCCAGCAGCCCTCCAAGCCAAGAGACCCAGTACTTC.

V and J are TRBV7-8 and TRBJ1-6; D is uncertain. Germline assignment: CDR1 SGHVS and CDR2 FQNEAQ. The ends were cut back, 5 bases at V and 4 bases at J, with 15 bases in the middle. This CDR3 is 16 amino acids long. CDR3 residues: CASSQRGVGYNSPLHF. DNA for the CDR3: TGTGCCAGCAGCCAACGTGGTGTGGGATATAATTCACCCCTCCACTTT.

This chain joins TRBV5-1 and TRBJ1-4, with D tentatively TRBD1 (6 bases). Germline loops: CDR1 SGHRS, CDR2 YFSETQ. CDR3 length: 13 residues. V was shortened by 5 bases and J by 7 bases, with 12 bases between the two germline ends. CDR3: CASRDLQGEKLFF. The CDR3 DNA reads TGCGCCAGCAGGGACCTACAGGGTGAAAAACTGTTTTTT.

V usage is TRBV5-4 and J usage is TRBJ2-3; 7 bases match TRBD2. This CDR3 spans 18 amino acids. Germline assignment: CDR1 SGHNT and CDR2 YYREEE (reference sequence). J gave up 2 bases and V 0 bases, and 12 bases lay outside the gene matches. CDR3 sequence reads: CASSLAWTRRKPTDTQYF. The CDR3 region has the DNA TGTGCCAGCAGCTTGGCCTGGACTAGACGCAAACCCACAGATACGCAGTATTTT.

The V call is TRBV15, the J call TRBJ1-5, with TRBD1 identical over 8 bases. Germline V lookup: CDR1 LNHNV, CDR2 YYDKDF (reference sequence). J gave up 2 bases and V 8 bases, and 11 bases lay outside the gene matches. The CDR3 spans 16 residues. The CDR3 DNA reads as TGTGCCACCCAGCTGGGGGGACAGGTCGGCAATCAGCCCCAGCATTTT. It yields the protein CATQLGGQVGNQPQHF.